The 14 T cell receptor beta chains below come from one sample, sequenced in a study of patients and donors after allogeneic stem cell transplantation. TCRdb re-analysed the RT-PCR reads in MiXCR, keeping a single row per CDR3 protein. The table has some 880,000 distinct CDR3 sequences, around 17% seen once; the top ten hold roughly 6%. Sequencing used blood, either unsorted or a sorted T cell fraction (not recorded which). The receptor source for this set is a human donor who was either an allogeneic HSCT recipient or a stem cell or donor lymphocyte infusion donor (not recorded which). It is not recorded whose cells these are; they may come from a transplant donor.

The chain is built from TRBV7-6 and TRBJ2-1; 12 bases match TRBD2. Germline assignment: CDR1 SGHVS and CDR2 FNYEAQ. Unmatched junction bases numbered 9, after V lost 5 bases and J lost 7 bases. The CDR3 extends over 16 amino acids. The CDR3 nucleotides read TGTGCCAGCAGCCAGACTAGCGGGAGCTGGTTGAATGAGCAGTTCTTC. It yields the protein CASSQTSGSWLNEQFF.

This clonotype came up a few times. J is TRBJ1-2 and V is TRBV6-1; 9 bases map to TRBD1. V lost 6 bases and J lost 1; bases outside the gene matches: 6. CDR3 size: 15 residues. Germline V gene lookup returns CDR1 MNHNS and CDR2 SASEGT. The CDR3 is CASRRRGQGNYGYTF. CDR3 nucleotide sequence: TGTGCCAGCAGGCGAAGGGGACAGGGTAACTATGGCTACACCTTC.

This rearrangement joins TRBV11-2 to TRBJ2-7, with D hard to call. CDR1 is SGHAT, CDR2 FQNNGV, per germline. This CDR3 is 14 amino acids long. V lost 3 bases, J lost 0 bases, and 9 bases lay in between. The CDR3 is CASSFPVSSYEQYF. The CDR3 DNA reads TGTGCCAGCAGCTTCCCGGTCAGCTCCTACGAGCAGTACTTC.

This clonotype was found once. A read error may explain this, as a much larger clone is one base away. Here the CDR3 omits its conserved ending phenylalanine or tryptophan, so a read error is the likely source. J is TRBJ1-5 and V is TRBV12-3 or TRBV12-4; TRBD1 might be the D (5 bases). The CDR3 spans 13 residues. The germline V and J ends were trimmed by 10 bases and 6 bases, with 16 bases remaining between them. The CDR3 nucleotides are TGTGCCATTTCCAGACAGTTGGGTCAGCCCCAGCATTCT. As protein: CAISRQLGQPQHS.

The table lists this clonotype with a few counts. This chain links TRBV5-1 with TRBJ1-3; a weak D match, TRBD1 (6 bases). Trimming pared 5 bases from V and 0 bases from J, leaving 12 bases between. The CDR3 extends over 15 amino acids. Per the germline V gene, CDR1 is SGHRS and CDR2 is YFSETQ. Written as DNA, the CDR3 is TGCGCCAGCAGACCGGACAGCCGCTCTGGAAACACCATATATTTT. Residues: CASRPDSRSGNTIYF.

The chain has TRBV20-1 and TRBJ2-1, with 13 bases aligning to TRBD2. The CDR3 has 14 amino acids. Trimming cost V 5 bases and J 7 bases; bases outside gene matches: 5. Germline loops: CDR1 DFQATT, CDR2 SNEGSKA (reference sequence). CDR3: CSARRTSGRNEQFF. For the CDR3, the DNA is TGCAGTGCTCGTAGGACTAGCGGGAGAAATGAGCAGTTCTTC.

The chain combines TRBV7-3 with TRBJ1-1, with D possibly TRBD1 on 5 matching bases. Germline CDR1 and CDR2: SGHTA and FQGTGA. This CDR3 has 15 residues. V was trimmed by 0 bases and J by 0 bases, leaving 8 bases between them. CDR3 DNA sequence: TGTGCCAGCAGCTTAACGCCAGGGATGAACACTGAAGCTTTCTTT. Its translation: CASSLTPGMNTEAFF.

The J gene is TRBJ2-5, the V gene TRBV7-7; no clear D. Germline loops: CDR1 SSHAT, CDR2 FNYEAQ (reference sequence). The CDR3 has 13 amino acids. Trimming took off 0 bases at V and 5 bases at J, with 7 bases between the two ends. The CDR3 nucleotides read TGTGCCAGCAGCTTAGCCGTTTGGGAGACCCAGTACTTC. Protein sequence: CASSLAVWETQYF.

The chain carries TRBV6-1 and TRBJ2-7, with TRBD2 matching over 10 bases. V was clipped by 8 bases and J by 1 base; unmatched bases: 17. Germline V gene data show CDR1 as MNHNS and CDR2 as SASEGT. This CDR3 contains 18 residues. CDR3 sequence (DNA): TGTGCCAGCCCCGAACGGGCTAGCGGGAGTCTCTTGTCCTACGAGCAGTACTTC. Protein: CASPERASGSLLSYEQYF.

This chain links TRBV7-9 with TRBJ2-1, with D unclear. Trimming pared 5 bases from V and 12 bases from J, leaving 14 bases between. This CDR3 is 12 amino acids long. Germline CDR1 reads SEHNR; CDR2 reads FQNEAQ (reference sequence). CDR3 residues: CASSPDSLGQFF. For the CDR3, the DNA is TGTGCCAGCAGCCCTGACTCCCTTGGGCAGTTCTTC. Together with reference TRBV7-9 and TRBJ2-1, the CDR3 gives the full variable domain: DTGVSQNPRHKITKRGQNVTFRCDPISEHNRLYWYRQTLGQGPEFLTYFQNEAQLEKSRLLSDRFSAERPKGSFSTLEIQRTEQGDSAMYLCASSPDSLGQFFGPGTRLTVL.

The sample holds a few counts of this clonotype. The chain couples TRBV5-1 to TRBJ2-3, with D perhaps TRBD1 (6 bases). Germline loops: CDR1 SGHRS, CDR2 YFSETQ. Trimming removed 2 bases from V and 9 bases from J, with 10 bases in between. This CDR3 is 12 amino acids long. The CDR3 bases are TGCGCCAGCAGCTTTGACAGGACCACGCAGTATTTT. This gives the protein CASSFDRTTQYF.

This clonotype was seen many times. The genes are TRBV9 and TRBJ1-1; D remains ambiguous. This CDR3 has 13 residues. The germline V gene has CDR1 SGDLS and CDR2 YYNGEE. V dropped 2 bases and J dropped 1 base, with 6 bases sitting between them. CDR3 loop: CASSVLGNTEAFF. As DNA, the CDR3 is TGTGCCAGCAGCGTTCTGGGGAACACTGAAGCTTTCTTT.

This clonotype was detected only a few times. The rearrangement joins TRBV7-9 to TRBJ2-7, with D possibly being TRBD2 (6 bases). Trimming cost V 1 base and J 6 bases, with 13 bases left between them. The CDR3 runs to 14 residues. CDR1 is SEHNR, CDR2 FQNEAQ, per germline (reference sequence). CDR3 DNA sequence: TGTGCCAGCAGCTTAGGGGGGGAGATCGGCGAGCAGTACTTC. Its translation: CASSLGGEIGEQYF.

This clonotype was recorded a few times. Here the CDR3 reads CASSLSAKETQYF. DNA for the CDR3: TGTGCCAGCAGTTTATCAGCGAAGGAGACCCAGTACTTC. The rearrangement joins TRBV12-3 or TRBV12-4 to TRBJ2-5; unclear D gene. This CDR3 comprises 13 residues. Trimming removed 2 bases at V and 5 bases at J, with 9 bases between.